This TCR beta chain appears in the sequencing data of a study of vaccination and CD4 T cells after COVID-19. Sequencing of DNA taken from cultured CD4+ T cells relied on the Oncomine TCR Beta short-read assay. TCRdb redid the calling of the PCR reads with MiXCR, one entry per CDR3 protein. The sample records roughly 9,900 distinct CDR3 sequences, 34% being singletons. As regards this clonotype: Its specificity is not known.

This CDR3 has 15 residues. Germline CDR1 reads DFQATT; CDR2 reads SNEGSKA (reference sequence). Trimming left V 7 bases short and J 0 bases short, with 19 bases between. Treatment meaning: approximately nine-day PBMC culture with coronavirus spike peptide pools or control peptides (ViraFEST assay). According to the study, CD4+ T cells from the unexposed donor were gathered ahead of the COVID-19 pandemic (2011-2018). The sequenced sample was CD4+ T cells from blood, cultured in vitro. This TCR derives from a human donor in good health. This chain uses TRBV20-1 with TRBJ2-7; D call uncertain. The CDR3 DNA reads as TGCAGTGTCAAAGATGGGCAAGCGCTCTCCTACGAGCAGTACTTC. Translated: CSVKDGQALSYEQYF.